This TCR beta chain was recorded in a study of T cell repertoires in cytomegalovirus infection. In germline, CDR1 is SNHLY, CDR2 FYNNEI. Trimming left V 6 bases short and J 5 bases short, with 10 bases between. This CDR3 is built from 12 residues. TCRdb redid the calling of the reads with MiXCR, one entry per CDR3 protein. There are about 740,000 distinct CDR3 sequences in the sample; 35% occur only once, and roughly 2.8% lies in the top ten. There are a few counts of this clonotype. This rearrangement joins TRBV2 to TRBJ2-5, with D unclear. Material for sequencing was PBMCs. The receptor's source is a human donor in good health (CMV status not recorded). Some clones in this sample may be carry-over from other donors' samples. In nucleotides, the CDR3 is TGTGCCAGCAGCGTTGTACTCGAGACCCAGTACTTC. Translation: CASSVVLETQYF.